Listed here are 8 T cell receptor beta chains from one sample, sequenced in a study of blood T cells in healthy people across ages. A second about 7 to 11 cycle PCR used barcoded and J-beta primers. TCRdb ran MiXCR on the 5' RACE reads and lists one entry per CDR3 protein. The table shows some 1.6 million distinct CDR3 sequences, with around 36% occurring only once. Sequencing was done on a sample of blood. The receptors shown here come from a woman aged 25-40 years in good health.

This clonotype was observed a few times. The V gene is TRBV20-1, the J gene TRBJ2-2, with a weak D call TRBD2 (6 bases). V was cut by 4 bases and J by 8 bases, with 17 bases left in between. CDR3 length equals 14 residues. The germline gives CDR1 DFQATT, CDR2 SNEGSKA (reference sequence). The CDR3 here is CSAIYGRMMGELFF. CDR3 bases: TGCAGTGCTATCTACGGGAGAATGATGGGGGAGCTGTTTTTT.

About this clonotype: At one end the junction does not follow the germline gene, possibly because of a read error. J is TRBJ1-4 and V is TRBV20-1; 8 bases are a match to TRBD1. CDR3 length equals 14 residues. Looked up from germline, CDR1 is DFQATT and CDR2 is SNEGSKA (reference sequence). CDR3 sequence (DNA): TGCAGTGCTAGAGGGACAGGGAGAAATGAAGAACTGTTTTTT. This sequence encodes CSARGTGRNEELFF.

This clonotype was observed a few times. As DNA, the CDR3 is TGCAGTGCTAGAGATCCACGGGAGTCATACGACGAGCAGTACTTC. Its translation is CSARDPRESYDEQYF. The chain is built from TRBV20-1 and TRBJ2-4, with TRBD2 as a possible D gene (6 bases). The better agreement between TRBJ2-7 and the DNA end casts doubt on the J call. The V gene's germline CDR1 is DFQATT and CDR2 SNEGSKA (reference sequence). There are 15 residues in the CDR3.

J is TRBJ2-1 and V is TRBV30; 7 bases line up with TRBD2. Trimming at V came to 4 bases and at J to 0 bases, leaving 6 bases not matched to a gene. In germline, CDR1 is GTSNPN, CDR2 SVGIG (reference sequence). This CDR3 has 15 amino acids. CDR3 bases: TGTGCCTGGAACCTAGCGGTAAGCTCCTACAATGAGCAGTTCTTC. Translated: CAWNLAVSSYNEQFF.

On this clonotype itself: Since a much larger clone is just one base distant, this may be a read error. J is TRBJ1-2 and V is TRBV12-3 or TRBV12-4, with 11 bases aligning to TRBD1. The V gene end was trimmed by 3 bases and the J gene end by 4 bases; junction bases not matched to a gene: 4. This CDR3 spans 15 amino acids. Here the CDR3 DNA reads TGTGCCAGCAGTTTTCGGACAGGGGGCCGCTATGGCTACACCTTC. It encodes CASSFRTGGRYGYTF.

This chain uses TRBV20-1 with TRBJ2-3, with a possible D match to TRBD1 (5 bases). V was pared by 0 bases and J by 6 bases, with 10 bases between. Germline assignment: CDR1 DFQATT and CDR2 SNEGSKA (reference sequence). The CDR3 runs to 13 residues. The DNA for the CDR3 is TGCAGTGCTAGAGATCAGGGTACGGATACGCAGTATTTT. Translating gives CSARDQGTDTQYF.

This clonotype was seen once. The V and J genes are TRBV20-1 and TRBJ2-5; D is possibly TRBD2 (6 bases). Germline V gene data show CDR1 as DFQATT and CDR2 as SNEGSKA (reference sequence). The V gene lost 6 bases and the J gene lost 3 bases, with 17 bases spanning the gap. The CDR3 extends over 14 amino acids. CDR3 coding DNA: TGCAGTGCGGAGGGCTGGCAGAAAAAAGAGACCCAGTACTTC. This translates into CSAEGWQKKETQYF.

This clonotype was detected only a few times. The chain couples TRBV6-6 to TRBJ1-1, with a weak D call TRBD1 (6 bases). The CDR3 covers 12 residues. Germline values: CDR1 MNHNY, CDR2 SVGAGI (reference sequence). V was cut by 6 bases and J by 5 bases, with 10 bases left in between. CDR3 coding DNA: TGTGCCAGCAGATCCACAGGGACTGAAGCTTTCTTT. This encodes CASRSTGTEAFF.